The 5 T cell receptor beta chains below come from one sample, sequenced in a study of blood T cell repertoires in COVID-19. Measured with immunoSEQ multiplex PCR; TCRdb has only the in-frame clones, and not every one. The sample has 100,000 to 150,000 clones, around 82% seen once; the top ten hold over 1.1%. The material sequenced was peripheral blood. The receptors come from a man between 60 and 75 years old with acute or convalescent COVID-19.

J is TRBJ2-2 and V is TRBV19, with 12 bases fitting TRBD2. The V segment lost 8 bases and the J segment 5 bases; nucleotides outside the gene matches: 9. The V gene's germline CDR1 is LNHDA and CDR2 SQIVND (reference sequence). This CDR3 spans 16 amino acids. The CDR3 sequence: CASSSSGGALTGELFF. CDR3 coding DNA: TGTGCCAGTTCTTCTAGCGGGGGGGCCTTGACCGGGGAGCTGTTTTTT. The full variable domain, completed using reference TRBV19 and TRBJ2-2, is DGGITQSPKYLFRKEGQNVTLSCEQNLNHDAMYWYRQDPGQGLRLIYYSQIVNDFQKGDIAEGYSVSREKKESFPLTVTSAQKNPTAFYLCASSSSGGALTGELFFGEGSRLTVL.

The gene calls are TRBV2 and TRBJ1-6; 7 nucleotides match TRBD1. CDR3 size: 15 residues. Germline V gene sequence: CDR1 SNHLY, CDR2 FYNNEI. The J segment lost 7 bases and the V segment lost 7 bases, leaving 10 bases of the junction unmatched. The CDR3 DNA follows: TGTGCCAGCAAAACAGGGGTTGTAGAAAATTCACCCCTCCACTTT. This gives the protein CASKTGVVENSPLHF.

V gene TRBV27 combines with J gene TRBJ1-1; TRBD1 agrees at 9 bases. This CDR3 has 17 residues. V was clipped by 3 bases and J by 5 bases; unmatched bases: 13. CDR1 and CDR2 (germline): MNHEY, SMNVEV (reference sequence). In DNA, the CDR3 is TGTGCCAGCAGTTTTATTATGCCCGGGACAGGGTGGACTGAAGCTTTCTTT. Translation: CASSFIMPGTGWTEAFF.

The chain uses TRBV7-9 and TRBJ2-5; 7 positions match TRBD2. Looked up from germline, CDR1 is SEHNR and CDR2 is FQNEAQ (reference sequence). CDR3 length: 14 residues. V dropped 0 bases and J dropped 5; count of bases not matched to a gene: 3. CDR3 DNA sequence: TGTGCCAGCAGCTTAGCTTGGGGAGGGGAGACCCAGTACTTC. It encodes CASSLAWGGETQYF.

This sequence joins TRBV5-4 and TRBJ1-3; D is unclear. The CDR3 has 14 residues. The germline V gene encodes CDR1 SGHNT and CDR2 YYREEE (reference sequence). Trimming removed 3 bases from V and 2 bases from J, with 9 bases in between. The CDR3 DNA follows: TGTGCCAGCAGCTCCCAGGATCCTGGAAACACCATATATTTT. Amino acids: CASSSQDPGNTIYF.